Below, one T cell receptor (beta chain) is given with its context. A sample-barcoded 5' primer and a J-beta primer mix were used in a second PCR of roughly 7 to 11 cycles. TCRdb re-analysed the 5' RACE reads in MiXCR, keeping a single row per CDR3 protein. In the table there are 800,000 to 1,000,000 distinct CDR3 sequences, roughly 48% of which are singletons. The data derive from a study of blood T cells in healthy people across ages. V was cut by 4 bases and J by 3 bases, with 21 bases left in between. The CDR3 is 17 amino acids. Germline V lookup: CDR1 MNHEY, CDR2 SVGEGT. The material sequenced was blood. This rearrangement joins TRBV6-2 or TRBV6-3 to TRBJ2-5; D not certain. The receptor was derived from a man in his thirties or forties in good health. The CDR3 DNA sequence: TGTGCCAGCAGTTCCCCCGGGCACAATATTAAGGAAGAGACCCAGTACTTC. This translates into CASSSPGHNIKEETQYF.